Listed here are 29 T cell receptor beta chains from one sample, sequenced in a study of blood T cell repertoires in COVID-19. TCRdb's copy holds only in-frame clones and misses some; the assay was immunoSEQ multiplex PCR. This table has around 110,000 clones, 60% to 85% appearing once. Specimen: peripheral blood. Receptors originate from a man aged 65 to 85 with acute or convalescent COVID-19.

The rearrangement links TRBV9 to TRBJ2-7; 9 bases are a match to TRBD1. Germline CDR1 SGDLS, CDR2 YYNGEE. V was pared by 0 bases and J by 5 bases, with 3 bases of the junction left unmatched. The CDR3 loop spans 14 amino acids. The DNA for the CDR3 is TGTGCCAGCAGCGTAGCGGGACAGGGACACGAGCAGTACTTC. Encoded protein: CASSVAGQGHEQYF. Variable domain in full (rest from reference TRBV9 and TRBJ2-7): DSGVTQTPKHLITATGQRVTLRCSPRSGDLSVYWYQQSLDQGLQFLIQYYNGEERAKGNILERFSAQQFPDLHSELNLSSLELGDSALYFCASSVAGQGHEQYFGPGTRLTVT.

This chain connects TRBV5-1 to TRBJ1-1, with TRBD1 matching 9 bases. The junction had 15 bases not matched to a gene; V was cut back by 0 bases and J by 0 bases. This CDR3 contains 20 residues. Germline assignment: CDR1 SGHRS and CDR2 YFSETQ. The CDR3 sequence is CASSLVAGTGITTMNTEAFF. Written as DNA, the CDR3 is TGCGCCAGCAGCTTGGTGGCCGGGACAGGGATAACTACTATGAACACTGAAGCTTTCTTT.

The rearrangement links TRBV27 to TRBJ2-7, with a tentative D call TRBD2 (6 bases). V was trimmed by 11 bases and J by 0 bases, leaving 14 bases between them. The CDR3 sequence is 13 residues long. Germline V gives CDR1 MNHEY, CDR2 SMNVEV (reference sequence). The CDR3 region has the DNA TGTGCCTCAAGACGGGGGAGCTCCTACGAGCAGTACTTC. As protein: CASRRGSSYEQYF.

The rearrangement joins TRBV5-1 to TRBJ2-7, with TRBD1 as a possible D gene (6 bases). The germline V gene encodes CDR1 SGHRS and CDR2 YFSETQ. The CDR3 is made up of 14 amino acids. The germline V and J ends were trimmed by 0 bases and 1 base, with 8 bases remaining between them. CDR3 nucleotides: TGCGCCAGCAGCTTGGGTGGACAGTCCTACGAGCAGTACTTC. It codes for CASSLGGQSYEQYF. Drawing the rest from reference TRBV5-1 and TRBJ2-7, the complete variable domain is KAGVTQTPRYLIKTRGQQVTLSCSPISGHRSVSWYQQTPGQGLQFLFEYFSETQRNKGNFPGRFSGRQFSNSRSEMNVSTLELGDSALYLCASSLGGQSYEQYFGPGTRLTVT.

The genes are TRBV5-1 and TRBJ2-3, with a tentative D call TRBD1 (6 bases). The CDR3 extends over 14 amino acids. Germline assignment: CDR1 SGHRS and CDR2 YFSETQ. Trimming cost V 1 base and J 6 bases, with 12 bases left between them. CDR3 in amino acids: CASSLFQGQDTQYF. DNA of the CDR3: TGCGCCAGCAGCTTGTTTCAGGGGCAGGATACGCAGTATTTT.

V usage is TRBV10-1 and J usage is TRBJ1-4, with a tentative D call TRBD1 (5 bases). Germline CDR1 reads WNHNN; CDR2 reads SYGVQD (reference sequence). There are 14 residues in the CDR3. The ends were cut back, 3 bases at V and 10 bases at J, with 15 bases in the middle. The CDR3 bases are TGCGCCAGCAGTGACCGGACACGGGTTGGAAAACTGTTTTTT. Amino acid sequence: CASSDRTRVGKLFF.

V usage is TRBV11-2 and J usage is TRBJ2-7; D ambiguous. V lost 5 bases, J lost 5 bases, and 10 bases lay in between. CDR1 is SGHAT, CDR2 FQNNGV, per germline. This CDR3 is built from 12 residues. The CDR3 bases are TGTGCCAGCAGCCGAGGTCCCCACGAGCAGTACTTC. Protein: CASSRGPHEQYF.

This chain connects TRBV5-1 to TRBJ1-6, with 7 positions matching TRBD1. This CDR3 has 17 residues. The V gene end was trimmed by 4 bases and the J gene end by 8 bases; junction bases not matched to a gene: 15. Germline V CDR1 and CDR2: SGHRS, YFSETQ. The CDR3 loop reads CASSPLLTGMIDSPLHF. The CDR3 region has the DNA TGCGCCAGCAGCCCACTGCTGACAGGGATGATTGATTCACCCCTCCACTTT.

CDR3 bases: TGTGCCAGCAGCTTACAGGGGAACACTGAAGCTTTCTTT. The encoded protein is CASSLQGNTEAFF. The chain couples TRBV7-9 to TRBJ1-1; TRBD1 is a possible D gene (5 bases). This CDR3 contains 13 residues. V shed 2 bases and J shed 1 base, with 5 bases lying between them. Per the germline V gene, CDR1 is SEHNR and CDR2 is FQNEAQ (reference sequence).

The chain is built from TRBV7-3 and TRBJ2-1; 10 bases line up with TRBD1. The CDR3 has 15 residues. The germline gives CDR1 SGHTA, CDR2 FQGTGA. Germline trimming cut 5 bases from V and 7 bases from J; bases unmatched to any gene: 8. This CDR3 reads CASSPGDRGWNEQFF. The CDR3 DNA reads as TGTGCCAGCAGCCCCGGGGACAGGGGATGGAATGAGCAGTTCTTC.

This rearrangement joins TRBV20-1 to TRBJ1-6; the D is unclear. Germline values: CDR1 DFQATT, CDR2 SNEGSKA (reference sequence). The V end lost 3 bases, the J end lost 10 bases, and 19 bases lay between the germline ends. The CDR3 is 15 residues long. This CDR3 is CSASSDTLSSSPLHF. The CDR3 DNA is TGCAGTGCTAGTAGTGACACGCTGTCGTCGTCACCCCTCCACTTT.

The chain recombines TRBV6-5 with TRBJ2-3; D might be TRBD1 (5 bases). Deletions cut 6 bases from V and 2 bases from J, with 12 bases between. Germline CDR1 reads MNHEY; CDR2 reads SVGAGI. This CDR3 has 14 residues. CDR3 sequence: CASSRAWSTDTQYF. The CDR3 coding sequence is TGTGCCAGCAGCAGGGCCTGGTCCACAGATACGCAGTATTTT.

J is TRBJ2-1 and V is TRBV7-2; 11 bases map to TRBD2. J gave up 0 bases and V 5 bases, and 6 bases lay outside the gene matches. This CDR3 is 17 amino acids long. Germline V gene data show CDR1 as SGHTA and CDR2 as FQGNSA. CDR3 nucleotides: TGTGCCAGCAGCCCTTTAGCGGGGGGGACCTCCTACAATGAGCAGTTCTTC. Translation gives CASSPLAGGTSYNEQFF. Combining the CDR3 with reference TRBV7-2 and TRBJ2-1 gives the whole variable domain GAGVSQSPSNKVTEKGKDVELRCDPISGHTALYWYRQSLGQGLEFLIYFQGNSAPDKSGLPSDRFSAERTGGSVSTLTIQRTQQEDSAVYLCASSPLAGGTSYNEQFFGPGTRLTVL.

J is TRBJ2-3 and V is TRBV7-2, with D possibly TRBD2 on 6 matching bases. The CDR3 extends over 14 amino acids. V shed 4 bases and J shed 4 bases, with 12 bases lying between them. The germline gives CDR1 SGHTA, CDR2 FQGNSA. This CDR3 is CASSSSSAADTQYF. The CDR3 DNA follows: TGTGCCAGCAGCTCTTCTAGCGCCGCAGATACGCAGTATTTT.

The V call is TRBV27, the J call TRBJ1-1; perhaps TRBD1 as D (5 bases). This CDR3 is built from 14 residues. Germline V gene lookup returns CDR1 MNHEY and CDR2 SMNVEV (reference sequence). V was cut by 6 bases and J by 2 bases, with 13 bases left in between. The CDR3 DNA is TGTGCCAGCAGGGTGACAGTCGCTAACACTGAAGCTTTCTTT. This sequence encodes CASRVTVANTEAFF.

V gene TRBV6-5 combines with J gene TRBJ2-3; no clear D gene. Germline CDR1 and CDR2: MNHEY and SVGAGI. V gave up 0 bases and J gave up 5 bases, with 6 bases separating them. This CDR3 region has 13 residues. The CDR3 protein is CASSYSSGDTQYF. The CDR3 DNA sequence: TGTGCCAGCAGTTACTCCTCGGGAGATACGCAGTATTTT.

The CDR3 region is CASSGTANSNQPQHF. CDR3 coding DNA: TGTGCCAGTAGTGGGACAGCTAATAGCAATCAGCCCCAGCATTTT. V gene TRBV19 combines with J gene TRBJ1-5; 7 bases line up with TRBD1. Losses at the gene ends were 5 bases for V and 0 bases for J; bases not matched to a gene: 4. The germline V gene encodes CDR1 LNHDA and CDR2 SQIVND (reference sequence). CDR3 length equals 15 residues. Full variable domain (rest looked up from reference TRBV19 and TRBJ1-5): DGGITQSPKYLFRKEGQNVTLSCEQNLNHDAMYWYRQDPGQGLRLIYYSQIVNDFQKGDIAEGYSVSREKKESFPLTVTSAQKNPTAFYLCASSGTANSNQPQHFGDGTRLSIL.

The chain links TRBV10-3 to TRBJ2-1; TRBD1 matches 9 bases. The CDR3 totals 17 residues. Trimming removed 6 bases from V and 4 bases from J; junction bases left unmatched: 13. Germline assignment: CDR1 ENHRY and CDR2 SYGVKD. As DNA, the CDR3 is TGTGCCATCAGGGGAATCCAGACAGGGGGGAAGTACAATGAGCAGTTCTTC. Protein sequence: CAIRGIQTGGKYNEQFF.

V usage is TRBV6-4 and J usage is TRBJ1-6; no reliable D call. CDR1 is MRHNA and CDR2 is SNTAGT in the germline V gene. The CDR3 consists of 11 residues. The V gene lost 2 bases and the J gene lost 14 bases, with 7 bases spanning the gap. This chain's CDR3 is CASSDGSSLHF. CDR3 coding DNA: TGTGCCAGCAGTGACGGTAGTTCCCTCCACTTT.

The rearrangement joins TRBV18 to TRBJ1-2, with TRBD1 as a possible D gene (5 bases). Trimming stripped 2 bases from V and 6 bases from J, with 7 bases between. CDR1 is KGHSH and CDR2 is LQKENI in the germline V gene. This CDR3 contains 12 residues. CDR3: CASSPEGDGYTF. The CDR3 DNA sequence: TGTGCCAGCTCACCAGAAGGGGATGGCTACACCTTC.

This clone has only one observation. The chain carries TRBV6-5 and TRBJ2-1, with TRBD1 matching over 9 bases. With V trimmed by 6 bases and J by 9 bases, 9 bases remained unmatched. The CDR3 is 14 residues long. From germline, CDR1 is MNHEY and CDR2 SVGAGI. CDR3 nucleotides: TGTGCCAGCAGACTGGACAGGGGCGTTAGTGAGCAGTTCTTC. This gives the protein CASRLDRGVSEQFF.

In DNA, the CDR3 is TGTGCCAGCAGCTTAGGAAGCGGGGACCGAAGGGAGCAGTACTTC. This gives the protein CASSLGSGDRREQYF. The V and J genes are TRBV11-1 and TRBJ2-7; TRBD2 agrees at 7 bases. This CDR3 contains 15 residues. Per germline, CDR1 SGHAT and CDR2 FQDESV (reference sequence). V trimming: 1 base; J trimming: 7 bases; junction bases outside the gene matches: 10.

The gene calls are TRBV12-5 and TRBJ2-7; no clear D gene. The CDR3 is made up of 13 amino acids. Looked up from germline, CDR1 is LGHNT and CDR2 is FRNRAP. V lost 2 bases, J lost 4 bases, and 9 bases lay in between. CDR3 protein: CASGLLPQYEQYF. The DNA of the CDR3 is TGTGCTAGTGGTTTGCTCCCACAATACGAGCAGTACTTC. Variable domain in full (rest from reference TRBV12-5 and TRBJ2-7): DARVTQTPRHKVTEMGQEVTMRCQPILGHNTVFWYRQTMMQGLELLAYFRNRAPLDDSGMPKDRFSAEMPDATLATLKIQPSEPRDSAVYFCASGLLPQYEQYFGPGTRLTVT.

To note about this clone: Other DNA sequences in the same sample also yield this CDR3. J is TRBJ2-1 and V is TRBV11-1, with no clear D. The germline gives CDR1 SGHAT, CDR2 FQDESV (reference sequence). The V end was cut by 2 bases, the J end by 4 bases, with 6 bases between. The CDR3 loop spans 13 amino acids. This chain's CDR3 is CASSLSQYNEQFF. CDR3 nucleotides: TGTGCCAGCAGCTTATCCCAGTACAATGAGCAGTTCTTC.

In nucleotides, the CDR3 is TGTGCCAGCAGTAACCTACAGACAGGCCCCTCGACTGAAGCTTTCTTT. Its translation: CASSNLQTGPSTEAFF. This sequence joins TRBV6-2 or TRBV6-3 and TRBJ1-1; tentatively, D is TRBD1 (6 bases). Between the trimmed V and J ends, which lost 5 bases and 5 bases, there was a span of 21 bases. The CDR3 is made up of 16 amino acids. CDR1 MNHEY and CDR2 SVGEGT come from the germline V gene.

The V and J genes are TRBV18 and TRBJ1-4; D is uncertain. V dropped 2 bases and J dropped 8 bases, with 12 bases sitting between them. The germline gives CDR1 KGHSH, CDR2 LQKENI. The CDR3 sequence is 14 residues long. The CDR3 sequence: CASSPSRQTEKLFF. CDR3 DNA: TGTGCCAGCTCACCATCTAGGCAGACCGAAAAACTGTTTTTT.

The J gene is TRBJ1-1, the V gene TRBV19; tentatively, D is TRBD1 (5 bases). This CDR3 has 13 residues. CDR1 and CDR2 from the germline V gene are LNHDA and SQIVND (reference sequence). V was trimmed by 4 bases and J by 4 bases, leaving 10 bases between them. DNA for the CDR3: TGTGCCAGTAGTACAGGGCGGGGCACTGAAGCTTTCTTT. Amino acid sequence: CASSTGRGTEAFF.

The rearrangement joins TRBV6-5 to TRBJ2-2; 7 bases match TRBD2. V was pared by 6 bases and J by 2 bases, with 3 bases of the junction left unmatched. The CDR3 has 14 amino acids. In germline, CDR1 is MNHEY, CDR2 SVGAGI. CDR3 loop: CASRRELNTGELFF. CDR3 nucleotide sequence: TGTGCCAGCAGGCGGGAGCTTAACACCGGGGAGCTGTTTTTT.

This chain connects TRBV18 to TRBJ2-3, with D unresolved. Germline V CDR1 and CDR2: KGHSH, LQKENI. The CDR3 is made up of 12 amino acids. The V end was cut by 8 bases, the J end by 0 bases, with 6 bases between. CDR3 in DNA: TGTGCCAGCCAGACAAGCACAGATACGCAGTATTTT. Translation: CASQTSTDTQYF.